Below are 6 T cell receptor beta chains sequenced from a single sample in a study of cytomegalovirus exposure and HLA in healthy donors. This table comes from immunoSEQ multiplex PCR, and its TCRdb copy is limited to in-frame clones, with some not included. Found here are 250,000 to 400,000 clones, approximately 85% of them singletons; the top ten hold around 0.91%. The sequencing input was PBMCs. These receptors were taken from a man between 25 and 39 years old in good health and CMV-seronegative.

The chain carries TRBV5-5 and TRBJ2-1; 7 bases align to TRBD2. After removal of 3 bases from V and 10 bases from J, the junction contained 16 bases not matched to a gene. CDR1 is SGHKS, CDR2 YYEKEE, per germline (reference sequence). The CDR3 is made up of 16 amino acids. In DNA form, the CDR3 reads TGTGCCAGCAGCTCAGTTGGCGGTTCTAGCGGCCGAGAGCAGTTCTTC. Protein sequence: CASSSVGGSSGREQFF.

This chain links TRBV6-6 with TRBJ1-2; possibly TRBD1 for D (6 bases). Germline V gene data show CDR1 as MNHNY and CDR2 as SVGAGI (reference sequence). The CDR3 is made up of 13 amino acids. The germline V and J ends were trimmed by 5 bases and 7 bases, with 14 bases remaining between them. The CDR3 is CASSPTGKGGYTF. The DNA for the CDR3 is TGTGCCAGCAGTCCAACAGGGAAGGGTGGCTACACCTTC.

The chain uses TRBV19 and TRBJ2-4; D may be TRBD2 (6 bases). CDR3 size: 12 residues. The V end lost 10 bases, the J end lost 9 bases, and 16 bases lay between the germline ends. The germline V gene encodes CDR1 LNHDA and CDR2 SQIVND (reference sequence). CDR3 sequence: CATSWGEGIQYF. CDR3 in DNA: TGTGCCACCTCGTGGGGGGAAGGCATTCAGTACTTC.

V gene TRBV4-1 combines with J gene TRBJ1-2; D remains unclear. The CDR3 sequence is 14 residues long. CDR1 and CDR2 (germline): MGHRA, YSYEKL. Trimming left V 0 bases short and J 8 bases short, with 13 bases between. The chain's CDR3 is CASSQDATFHGYTF. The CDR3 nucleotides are TGCGCCAGCAGCCAAGATGCGACATTTCACGGCTACACCTTC.

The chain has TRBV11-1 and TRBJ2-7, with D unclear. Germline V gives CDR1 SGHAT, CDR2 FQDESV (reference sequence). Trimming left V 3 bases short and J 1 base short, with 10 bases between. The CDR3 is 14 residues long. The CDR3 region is CASSLAVASYEQYF. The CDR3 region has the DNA TGTGCCAGCAGCTTGGCCGTTGCTTCCTACGAGCAGTACTTC.

The CDR3 DNA is TGTGCCAGTAGTGCCTATGACAGGGGACTTGGAAACACCATATATTTT. It codes for CASSAYDRGLGNTIYF. This chain links TRBV19 with TRBJ1-3; TRBD1 aligns across 8 bases. Germline assignment: CDR1 LNHDA and CDR2 SQIVND (reference sequence). This CDR3 is 16 amino acids long. Trimming took 5 bases from V and 3 from J; bases not matched to a gene: 9.